The 11 T cell receptor beta chains below come from one sample, sequenced in a study of T cells in Graves' hyperthyroidism and ophthalmopathy. Amplified TCR beta CDR3 regions derived from RNA transcripts. During a first-round RT-PCR of the TCR CDR3, the HTBI primer set was used. TCRdb re-derived calls from the multiplex PCR reads in MiXCR, one entry per CDR3 protein. The top ten clones hold roughly 25% of a sample with 380,000 or so distinct CDR3 sequences, about 14% of them seen once. The specimen was blood. The source of these receptors is a woman aged 30 to 39 with Graves' hyperthyroidism.

This clonotype was observed at least ten times. The chain uses TRBV29-1 and TRBJ1-2; D gene unclear. CDR3 length: 12 residues. Trimming removed 3 bases from V and 3 bases from J, with 8 bases in between. The germline gives CDR1 SQVTM, CDR2 ANQGSEA. The CDR3 nucleotides read TGCAGCGTTGAGTCGGTGCACTATGGCTACACCTTC. Its translation: CSVESVHYGYTF.

The chain combines TRBV10-2 with TRBJ2-6; D is uncertain. Trimming removed 6 bases from V and 0 bases from J, with 6 bases in between. This CDR3 comprises 14 residues. The germline gives CDR1 WSHSY, CDR2 SAAADI. The CDR3 DNA reads TGCGCCAGCAGCAAAGCCTCTGGGGCCAACGTCCTGACTTTC. Translating gives CASSKASGANVLTF.

The chain carries TRBV6-1 and TRBJ1-1, with D unclear. The V gene lost 6 bases and the J gene lost 11 bases, with 13 bases spanning the gap. Germline values: CDR1 MNHNS, CDR2 SASEGT. This CDR3 spans 11 amino acids. The CDR3 bases are TGTGCCAGCAGCCGAAACAGTGACGCTTTCTTT. Its protein product is CASSRNSDAFF.

This clonotype has at least ten counts. The gene calls are TRBV10-3 and TRBJ1-1; maybe TRBD1 (5 bases). The V end was cut by 6 bases, the J end by 5 bases, with 13 bases between. There are 13 residues in the CDR3. Germline-derived CDR1 and CDR2 are ENHRY and SYGVKD. The CDR3 nucleotides read TGTGCCATCAGCCCTGGGGGGAGGACTGAAGCTTTCTTT. It encodes CAISPGGRTEAFF.

There are a few counts of this clonotype. The chain carries TRBV29-1 and TRBJ2-2; a possible D gene is TRBD2 (5 bases). The CDR3 is made up of 12 amino acids. Trimming cost V 6 bases and J 5 bases, with 10 bases left between them. Germline CDR1 reads SQVTM; CDR2 reads ANQGSEA. The CDR3 DNA reads as TGCAGCGTCACTCTAGCAACCGGGGAGCTGTTTTTT. It yields the protein CSVTLATGELFF.

The sample holds a few counts of this clonotype. The chain uses TRBV28 and TRBJ2-7, with 10 bases fitting TRBD2. Germline-derived CDR1 and CDR2 are MDHEN and SYDVKM. The junction had 9 bases not matched to a gene; V was cut back by 4 bases and J by 9 bases. There are 14 residues in the CDR3. The CDR3 sequence is CASSSTSGAGGQYF. The CDR3 DNA reads TGTGCCAGCAGTTCCACTAGCGGGGCGGGCGGGCAGTACTTC.

This clonotype has a count of ten or more. This rearrangement joins TRBV28 to TRBJ2-1; D call uncertain. The CDR3 spans 13 residues. CDR1 MDHEN and CDR2 SYDVKM come from the germline V gene. V dropped 6 bases and J dropped 9 bases, with 15 bases sitting between them. The DNA for the CDR3 is TGTGCCAGCAGCCCCCCTCGACTCGTTGAGCAGTTCTTC. It specifies CASSPPRLVEQFF.

The chain carries TRBV24-1 and TRBJ1-1, with D maybe TRBD1 (5 bases). The V gene's germline CDR1 is KGHDR and CDR2 SFDVKD. This CDR3 comprises 12 residues. V lost 0 bases and J lost 10, with 8 bases in between. The CDR3 here is CATSDLRGGAFF. DNA of the CDR3: TGTGCCACCAGTGATTTGCGGGGGGGAGCTTTCTTT.

This clonotype was observed at least ten times. The chain has TRBV5-6 and TRBJ2-5; 7 positions match TRBD2. The length of the CDR3 is 15 residues. The junction had 10 bases not matched to a gene; V was cut back by 2 bases and J by 6 bases. Looked up from germline, CDR1 is SGHDT and CDR2 is YYEEEE. CDR3: CASSLSGTTYKTQYF. The CDR3 DNA sequence: TGTGCCAGCAGCTTATCCGGGACTACCTACAAGACCCAGTACTTC.

A note on this clonotype: A clone one base away is much larger, so this may be a read error. This sequence joins TRBV7-2 and TRBJ2-3; D perhaps matches TRBD1 (6 bases). The CDR3 consists of 14 residues. CDR1 and CDR2 (germline): SGHTA, FQGNSA. The CDR3 DNA sequence: TGTGTCAGCAGCTTGATGGGGGCCCCAGATACGCAGTATTTT. The encoded protein is CVSSLMGAPDTQYF.

This clonotype was counted many times. This chain joins TRBV28 and TRBJ2-7; TRBD2 is a possible D gene (7 bases). CDR1 and CDR2 from the germline V gene are MDHEN and SYDVKM. V was cut by 4 bases and J by 2 bases, with 15 bases left in between. This CDR3 region has 15 residues. Written as DNA, the CDR3 is TGTGCCAGCAGTTCCCGTTCGGGGGGCGCCTACGAGCAGTACTTC. Residues: CASSSRSGGAYEQYF.